The clone carrying this T cell receptor beta chain has more than one count but fewer than ten. These data belong to a study of cytomegalovirus exposure and HLA in healthy donors. The CDR3 totals 14 residues. V was clipped by 6 bases and J by 0 bases, with 11 bases between them. CDR1 SGHVS and CDR2 FNYEAQ come from the germline V gene. The PCR was carried out with 60 Vbeta primers and 13 Jbeta primers. The assay was immunoSEQ multiplex PCR, and TCRdb's table has in-frame clones only and misses some. The repertoire consists of 180,000 or so clones, with roughly a tenth occurring once and the leading ten covering 1% to 1.5%.

This sequence originates from a woman aged 25-40 years in good health and CMV-seropositive. Sequenced sample: PBMCs. This rearrangement joins TRBV7-6 to TRBJ1-1, with D hard to call. CDR3 sequence (DNA): TGTGCCAGCAGAAAAATCGGAGTGAACACTGAAGCTTTCTTT. Translated: CASRKIGVNTEAFF.